This T cell receptor beta chain was captured in a study of T cell changes during pregnancy in multiple sclerosis. Method: immunoSEQ multiplex PCR; TCRdb's copy keeps in-frame clones and lacks some. The sample shows approximately 34,000 clones, 85% to 95% of them seen only once. There are 14 residues in the CDR3. Per the germline V gene, CDR1 is SGHRS and CDR2 is YFSETQ. V lost 3 bases and J 6 bases, leaving 10 bases between the germline ends. The V gene is TRBV5-1, the J gene TRBJ1-6; D is undetermined. The TCR originated in a female donor with multiple sclerosis, enrolled in a pregnancy study. This material consisted of CD4+ T cells from peripheral blood mononuclear cells, taken in the second trimester of pregnancy. CDR3 nucleotide sequence: TGCGCCAGCAGCTCGGAAACTAGTAATTCACCCCTCCACTTT. This sequence encodes CASSSETSNSPLHF.